The 16 T cell receptor beta chains below all came from one sample that was sequenced in a study of Graves' ophthalmopathy and Graves' hyperthyroidism. The authors amplified TCR beta CDR3 regions, and they did so from RNA transcripts for repertoire sequencing. In the first round, RT-PCR was carried out with HTBI primers, and a multiplex PCR formed the second round. TCRdb reanalysed the multiplex PCR reads using MiXCR and keeps one entry per CDR3 protein. The top ten hold 5.5% to 7% of the sample, which has hundreds of thousands of distinct CDR3 sequences, approximately 15% seen once. The sequenced sample was peripheral blood. The receptors derive from a woman under 30 with stable Graves' hyperthyroidism.

This clonotype was seen ten or more times. The genes are TRBV5-1 and TRBJ2-2, with D unclear. Germline assignment: CDR1 SGHRS and CDR2 YFSETQ. The CDR3 is 14 amino acids. Trimming cost V 5 bases and J 1 base, with 9 bases left between them. The CDR3 DNA follows: TGCGCCAGCAGAAGAGCCCAGAACACCGGGGAGCTGTTTTTT. Translating gives CASRRAQNTGELFF.

The chain links TRBV12-5 to TRBJ1-1; tentative D call: TRBD1 (6 bases). Per the germline V gene, CDR1 is LGHNT and CDR2 is FRNRAP. The CDR3 extends over 13 amino acids. The V end lost 6 bases, the J end lost 4 bases, and 12 bases lay between the germline ends. CDR3 DNA: TGTGCTAGTGGGAACAGGGAAACCACTGAAGCTTTCTTT. Amino acids: CASGNRETTEAFF.

This clonotype has a count of ten or more. The chain has TRBV2 and TRBJ1-1, with 7 positions matching TRBD1. Germline CDR1 SNHLY, CDR2 FYNNEI. J lost 4 bases, V lost 3 bases, and 8 bases had no gene match. The length of the CDR3 is 15 residues. CDR3: CASSDGRGLATEAFF. The DNA for the CDR3 is TGTGCCAGCAGTGACGGGAGGGGGCTGGCCACTGAAGCTTTCTTT.

The chain combines TRBV3-1 with TRBJ1-2, with D possibly matching TRBD1 (6 bases). This CDR3 region has 13 residues. V lost 3 bases and J 5 bases, leaving 10 bases between the germline ends. Germline CDR1 LGHDT, CDR2 YNNKEL (reference sequence). DNA for the CDR3: TGTGCCAGCAGCCATGCAGGGGAGTATGGCTACACCTTC. Protein: CASSHAGEYGYTF. Combining the CDR3 with reference TRBV3-1 and TRBJ1-2 gives the whole variable domain DTAVSQTPKYLVTQMGNDKSIKCEQNLGHDTMYWYKQDSKKFLKIMFSYNNKELIINETVPNRFSPKSPDKAHLNLHINSLELGDSAVYFCASSHAGEYGYTFGSGTRLTVV.

The V call is TRBV15, the J call TRBJ2-7; D is perhaps TRBD1 (6 bases). This CDR3 is built from 13 residues. Trimming left V 8 bases short and J 0 bases short, with 11 bases between. CDR1 and CDR2 (germline): LNHNV, YYDKDF (reference sequence). This chain's CDR3 is CATSTGFSYEQYF. CDR3 bases: TGTGCCACCTCTACAGGGTTCTCCTACGAGCAGTACTTC.

In this sample, this clonotype turned up many times. One end of the junction varies from germline; a read error may be responsible. V usage is TRBV5-1 and J usage is TRBJ2-7, with D possibly being TRBD2 (6 bases). Germline CDR1 and CDR2: SGHRS and YFSETQ. There are 13 residues in the CDR3. CDR3 DNA: TGTGCCAGCAGTCCAGGTGGGGGGTACGAGCAGTACTTC. This gives the protein CASSPGGGYEQYF.

This clonotype was observed many times. The J gene is TRBJ2-5, the V gene TRBV18, with 9 positions matching TRBD1. Per germline, CDR1 KGHSH and CDR2 LQKENI. The CDR3 length is 14 residues. V was clipped by 5 bases and J by 4 bases; unmatched bases: 5. DNA for the CDR3: TGTGCCAGCTCAGGGGACAGGGACGGAGAGACCCAGTACTTC. This sequence encodes CASSGDRDGETQYF.

This clonotype was detected ten times or more. The V gene is TRBV2, the J gene TRBJ1-2; D is uncertain. V was pared by 8 bases and J by 4 bases, with 11 bases between. CDR3 length: 12 amino acids. CDR1 SNHLY and CDR2 FYNNEI come from the germline V gene. The CDR3 DNA is TGTGCCAGCGTTTTCGGGATCTATGGCTACACCTTC. Translated: CASVFGIYGYTF. Filled out from reference TRBV2 and TRBJ1-2, the complete variable domain reads EPEVTQTPSHQVTQMGQEVILRCVPISNHLYFYWYRQILGQKVEFLVSFYNNEISEKSEIFDDQFSVERPDGSNFTLKIRSTKLEDSAMYFCASVFGIYGYTFGSGTRLTVV.

V gene TRBV6-1 combines with J gene TRBJ1-6; 10 bases agree with TRBD1. This CDR3 is 14 amino acids long. Losses at the gene ends were 10 bases for V and 7 bases for J; bases not matched to a gene: 7. CDR1 MNHNS and CDR2 SASEGT come from the germline V gene. Here the CDR3 reads CAIKGQGKNSPLHF. The CDR3 nucleotides are TGTGCCATCAAGGGACAGGGGAAAAATTCACCCCTCCACTTT.

There are many counts of this clonotype. The chain joins TRBV27 to TRBJ2-6, with TRBD1 matching 8 bases. The CDR3 loop spans 15 amino acids. The V gene end was trimmed by 6 bases and the J gene end by 3 bases; junction bases not matched to a gene: 4. Germline V gives CDR1 MNHEY, CDR2 SMNVEV (reference sequence). The CDR3 protein is CASSFRGHGANVLTF. For the CDR3, the DNA is TGTGCCAGCAGCTTCAGGGGGCATGGGGCCAACGTCCTGACTTTC.

This clonotype occurred many times. The CDR3 here is CASRSPNNQPQHF. For the CDR3, the DNA is TGTGCCAGCAGGTCTCCTAACAATCAGCCCCAGCATTTT. V usage is TRBV6-2 or TRBV6-3 and J usage is TRBJ1-5; D gene ambiguous. With 6 bases removed from V and 3 bases from J, the gap between germline ends came to 9 bases. Per the germline V gene, CDR1 is MNHEY and CDR2 is SVGEGT. The CDR3 has 13 amino acids.

This clonotype was recorded at least ten times. The V gene is TRBV11-3, the J gene TRBJ2-3; D may be TRBD2 (5 bases). The ends were cut back, 1 base at V and 1 base at J, with 9 bases in the middle. Germline V gives CDR1 SGHNT, CDR2 YENEEA. The CDR3 has 15 residues. This CDR3 is CASSLGELGTDTQYF. CDR3 nucleotide sequence: TGTGCCAGCAGCTTAGGGGAGTTAGGCACAGATACGCAGTATTTT.

This clonotype was observed many times. The J gene is TRBJ1-2, the V gene TRBV6-6; D is unclear. Germline lookup yields CDR1 MNHNY and CDR2 SVGAGI (reference sequence). CDR3 length: 12 amino acids. V was cut by 7 bases and J by 5 bases, with 11 bases left in between. The CDR3 sequence is CASKADSYGYTF. CDR3 nucleotide sequence: TGTGCCAGCAAGGCAGATTCTTATGGCTACACCTTC.

In its sample, this clonotype was seen many times. V and J are TRBV7-2 and TRBJ1-2; no definite D call. The V and J ends lost 1 base and 4 bases respectively, with 13 bases between them. The germline V gene encodes CDR1 SGHTA and CDR2 FQGNSA. CDR3 length: 15 residues. CDR3 nucleotides: TGTGCCAGCAGCTTAGTAGCGTCGGGCCCCTATGGCTACACCTTC. Translating it yields CASSLVASGPYGYTF.

This clonotype was picked up many times. The chain carries TRBV6-5 and TRBJ1-2; D might be TRBD1 (5 bases). V lost 2 bases and J lost 5, with 18 bases in between. Germline V lookup: CDR1 MNHEY, CDR2 SVGAGI. This CDR3 is 16 amino acids long. Here the CDR3 reads CASSYGRVGRYYGYTF. DNA of the CDR3: TGTGCCAGCAGTTACGGCCGCGTGGGGCGTTATTATGGCTACACCTTC.

This clonotype occurred many times. The chain joins TRBV2 to TRBJ2-7; maybe TRBD1 (6 bases). The germline CDR1 and CDR2 sequences are SNHLY and FYNNEI. This CDR3 region has 12 residues. V was shortened by 3 bases and J by 5 bases, with 8 bases between the two germline ends. The CDR3, as DNA: TGTGCCAGCAGTGAGGGGGCCCACGAGCAGTACTTC. Protein sequence: CASSEGAHEQYF.